This TCR beta chain was observed in a study of identical twins (dated by TCRdb to the mid-2010s). Study-level background: TCR alpha and beta repertoires from monozygotic twins, unrelated adults of various ages and cord blood were deep-sequenced to test whether fetal clonotypes persist. Replicate twin experiments were performed at different times using different library preparation protocols to rule out contamination.

Every donor was a healthy Caucasian. The twin cohort comprised three pairs of female monozygotic twins, all aged about 18 to 29 years. Peripheral blood mononuclear cells were the source from which RNA for the TCR libraries was isolated. As for this clonotype: Its antigen target is currently unknown. No base qualities exist here, and no much larger clone lies one base off it.

Findings and caveats that apply to the study as a whole: Conclusions relied on cross-sectional statistical analysis, since the same donors could not be followed over many years. The excess sharing between twins in beta out-of-frame sequences was weaker because fewer shared sequences reduced the signal-to-noise ratio. Compared with coincidental sharing between unrelated individuals, out-of-frame TCR alpha sequences shared between twins had an excess of sequences with low generation probability. Invariant T cells such as MAIT and iNKT could partly confound zero-insertion analyses, though diverse VJ usage argued against this for most clonotypes. In monozygotic twins, out-of-frame TCR alpha sharing was systematically underestimated by recombination models, although the models agreed with sharing between unrelated individuals. Fewer insertions were carried by abundant cord blood beta clonotypes, a similar but weaker trend appeared in young adult naive repertoires, and no such trend appeared in memory repertoires.

Receptor amplification or capture employed 5' RACE. The instrument was an Illumina HiSeq 2000. A universal primer binding site was added through template switching, and the final cDNA carried a unique molecular identifier so that TCR cDNA molecules could be counted accurately. First-strand cDNA for TCR alpha and beta chains was synthesized from specific primers in the conserved constant-segment region. Each cDNA library was double barcoded, with a SMART-Mk sample barcode plus Illumina barcodes, to control for contamination. TruSeq adapter sequences along with Illumina sample barcodes were introduced in two successive PCR steps. TCR alpha and beta cDNA libraries were sequenced on the Illumina HiSeq platform with custom primers. Regarding the original processing steps: MiGEC was used to process raw reads and extract unique molecular identifiers, and MiXCR was used to find CDR3 positions. For each individual, recombination models were inferred using an EM algorithm with the repgenHMM and IGoR tools. The tcR package in R was used for shared clonotype analysis, with sharing normalized by the product of cloneset sizes. Out-of-frame nonproductive sequences were analyzed to study raw recombination free of thymic and clonal selection effects. TCRdb applied fastp at Q25 and MiXCR to the public reads, then kept only in-frame beta chains. A single entry per CDR3 protein holds the most common genes and DNA from its merged rows. Here the V and J calls rest on TCRdb's processing, not on the authors' analysis. The sample table records some 790,000 distinct CDR3 sequences; 15% to 20% of these occur just once. Around 13% of the sample belongs to the ten largest clones.

The CDR3 numbers 12 residues from cysteine through phenylalanine. Only the CDR3 DNA stays, 36 bases, in frame from base 1. Sequences SGHDN (CDR1) and FVKESK (CDR2) are obtained from the germline V gene. V is clipped by 1 base and J by 7 bases, and the sequence between their germline boundaries is 5 bases long. These data were also filed under a second study, of T cells expressing NK-cell markers. Looking at the second paper: In sorted CD3+CD56+NKG2C+, CD3+CD56+NKG2C- and CD3+CD56-NKG2C+ T-cell subsets from several donors, TCR beta-chain repertoires were profiled. Among the eight sequenced donors, seven were HCMV-seropositive and one was HCMV-seronegative. In several experiments an anti-gammadeltaTCR antibody was added to restrict sorting to alphabetaTCR-expressing T cells. In six donors, the dominant CD3+CD56+NKG2C+ clonotypes were among the top 10 CD8+ clonotypes and accounted for about 1.0-7.5% of CD8+ T cells. Those dominant clonotypes were again the most abundant among CD3+CD56-NKG2C+ cells in a few donors, at about 28.3-60.1%. It remained unclear whether the expanded NKG2C-expressing T cell clones were specific for HCMV antigens. The study sequenced eight donors, all healthy volunteers chosen at random: three men and five women. To determine HCMV serostatus, a commercial ELISA kit was used to detect HCMV-specific IgG in serum. Bulk peripheral blood T-cell repertoires were additionally sequenced from unsorted PBMC for several donors. Reads were demultiplexed and grouped by UMI with MIGEC, and clonotypes were assembled and quantified with MiTCR. Only TCR cDNA sequences supported by at least two reads were kept to exclude erroneous sequences. The tcR package was used for downstream repertoire analysis, and clonotypes were matched between fractions using CDR3 nucleotide sequence together with V segment. Antigen specificity was annotated against VDJdb with VDJmatch, allowing one amino acid substitution in CDR3.

This receptor was obtained from a woman between 18 and 30 years old in good health. The sequenced sample was PBMCs. The rearranged chain carries TRBV14 and TRBJ2-1; no D segment can be confidently identified. In nucleotides, the sequence is TGTGCCAGCAGCCAAGCCCGGAATGAGCAGTTCTTC. The encoded protein is CASSQARNEQFF.